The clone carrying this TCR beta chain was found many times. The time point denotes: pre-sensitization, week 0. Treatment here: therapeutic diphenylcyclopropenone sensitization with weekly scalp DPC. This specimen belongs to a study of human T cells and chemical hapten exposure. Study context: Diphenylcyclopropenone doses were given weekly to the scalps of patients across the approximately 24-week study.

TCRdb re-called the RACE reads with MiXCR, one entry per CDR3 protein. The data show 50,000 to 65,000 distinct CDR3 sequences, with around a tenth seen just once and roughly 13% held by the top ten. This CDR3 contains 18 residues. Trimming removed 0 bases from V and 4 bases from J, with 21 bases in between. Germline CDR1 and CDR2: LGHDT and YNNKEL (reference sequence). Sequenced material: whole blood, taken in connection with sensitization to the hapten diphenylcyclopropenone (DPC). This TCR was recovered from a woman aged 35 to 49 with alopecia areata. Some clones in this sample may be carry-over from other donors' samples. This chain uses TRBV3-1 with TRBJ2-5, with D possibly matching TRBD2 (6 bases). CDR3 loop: CASSQDLVERAEAETQYF. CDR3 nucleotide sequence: TGTGCCAGCAGCCAAGATCTTGTTGAGCGGGCGGAGGCAGAGACCCAGTACTTC.